The sequence of this T cell receptor beta chain was determined in a study of blood T cell repertoires in COVID-19. At the level of the study: Sample material is recorded as cDNA or gDNA derived from T cells, B-cell-depleted T cells, or PBMCs.

Germline values: CDR1 MDHEN, CDR2 SYDVKM. Trimming removed 6 bases from V and 0 bases from J, with 11 bases in between. The CDR3 has 15 amino acids. Assay used: immunoSEQ multiplex PCR; TCRdb lists only in-frame clones, some missing. The sample includes about 220,000 clones, just over 85% of them seen just once. Participants came from about two dozen US areas, aged roughly 18 to 100 years. The rearrangement links TRBV28 to TRBJ1-4, with a tentative D call TRBD1 (6 bases). Sequencing used PBMCs or T cells enriched from blood (not recorded which). The source is a woman aged 45-65 years with acute COVID-19. For the CDR3, the DNA is TGTGCCAGCAGCGGGACAAAGACAACTAATGAAAAACTGTTTTTT. This gives the protein CASSGTKTTNEKLFF.